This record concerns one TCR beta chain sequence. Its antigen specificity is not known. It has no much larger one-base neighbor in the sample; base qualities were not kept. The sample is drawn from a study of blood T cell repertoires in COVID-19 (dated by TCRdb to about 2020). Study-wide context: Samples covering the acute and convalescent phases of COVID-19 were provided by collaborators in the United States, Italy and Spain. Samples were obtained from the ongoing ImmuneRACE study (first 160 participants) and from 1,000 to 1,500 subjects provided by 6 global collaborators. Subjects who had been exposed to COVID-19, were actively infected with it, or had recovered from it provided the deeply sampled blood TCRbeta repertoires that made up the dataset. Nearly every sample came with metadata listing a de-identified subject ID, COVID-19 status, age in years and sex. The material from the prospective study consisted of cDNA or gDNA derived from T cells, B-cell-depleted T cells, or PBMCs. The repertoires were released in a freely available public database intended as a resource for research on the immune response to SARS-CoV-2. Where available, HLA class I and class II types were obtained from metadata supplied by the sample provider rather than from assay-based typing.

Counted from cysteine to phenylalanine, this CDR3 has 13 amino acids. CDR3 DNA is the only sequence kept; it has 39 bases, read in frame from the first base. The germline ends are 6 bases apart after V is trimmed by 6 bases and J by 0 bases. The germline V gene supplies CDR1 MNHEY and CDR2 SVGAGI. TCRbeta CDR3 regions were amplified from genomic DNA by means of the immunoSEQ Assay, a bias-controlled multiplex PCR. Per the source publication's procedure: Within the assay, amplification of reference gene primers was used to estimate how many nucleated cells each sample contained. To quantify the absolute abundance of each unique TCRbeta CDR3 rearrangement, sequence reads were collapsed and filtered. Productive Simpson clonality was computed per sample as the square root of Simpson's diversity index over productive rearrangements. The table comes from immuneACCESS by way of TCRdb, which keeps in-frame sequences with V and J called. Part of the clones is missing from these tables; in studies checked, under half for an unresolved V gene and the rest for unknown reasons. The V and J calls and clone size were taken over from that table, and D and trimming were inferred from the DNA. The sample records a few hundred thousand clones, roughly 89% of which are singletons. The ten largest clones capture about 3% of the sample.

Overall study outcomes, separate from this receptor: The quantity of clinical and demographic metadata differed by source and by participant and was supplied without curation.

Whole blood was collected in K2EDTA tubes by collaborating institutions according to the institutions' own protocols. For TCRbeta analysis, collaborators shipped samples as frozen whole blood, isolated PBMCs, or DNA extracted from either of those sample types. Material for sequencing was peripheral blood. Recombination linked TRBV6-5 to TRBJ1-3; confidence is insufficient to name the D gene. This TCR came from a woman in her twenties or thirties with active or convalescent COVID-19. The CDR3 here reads CASRVSSGNTIYF. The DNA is TGTGCCAGCAGAGTTAGCTCTGGAAACACCATATATTTT.